This entry lists 30 T cell receptor beta chains sequenced from one sample in a study of T-cell memory formation after mild COVID-19. TCRdb recomputed calls from the 5' RACE reads with MiXCR, one row per CDR3 protein. This sample has hundreds of thousands of distinct CDR3 sequences, with around 15% found just once. Sample: PBMCs or a T cell subset sorted from them (not recorded which). Receptors originate from a man aged 18 to 30 who had mild COVID-19 (a few samples of this study predate the infection). Cell type and time point are not known.

This clonotype was seen a few times. The J gene is TRBJ2-5, the V gene TRBV5-1, with D unresolved. Germline CDR1 SGHRS, CDR2 YFSETQ. The CDR3 covers 14 residues. Trimming took off 0 bases at V and 3 bases at J, with 9 bases between the two ends. CDR3 DNA: TGCGCCAGCAGCTTGGCCGGCTTGGAAGAGACCCAGTACTTC. Its protein is CASSLAGLEETQYF.

This clonotype was seen a few times. The rearrangement joins TRBV6-2 or TRBV6-3 to TRBJ1-5; D is unclear. Germline V CDR1 and CDR2: MNHEY, SVGEGT. The CDR3 has 17 residues. V gave up 6 bases and J gave up 3 bases, with 21 bases separating them. The DNA for the CDR3 is TGTGCCAGCAGATACACAGCATCCCAACCAGACAATCAGCCCCAGCATTTT. Encoded protein: CASRYTASQPDNQPQHF.

The V gene is TRBV28, the J gene TRBJ1-6; D not certain. Between the trimmed V and J ends, which lost 7 bases and 7 bases, there was a span of 14 bases. This CDR3 spans 14 amino acids. Germline V gene data show CDR1 as MDHEN and CDR2 as SYDVKM. In DNA, the CDR3 is TGTGCCAGCAACGCTCCCAACCTGAATTCACCCCTCCACTTT. Protein product: CASNAPNLNSPLHF. Looking up the rest from reference TRBV28 and TRBJ1-6 gives the full variable domain: DVKVTQSSRYLVKRTGEKVFLECVQDMDHENMFWYRQDPGLGLRLIYFSYDVKMKEKGDIPEGYSVSREKKERFSLILESASTNQTSMYLCASNAPNLNSPLHFGNGTRLTVT.

CDR3 nucleotide sequence: TGTGCCGCGGGGCCGGGGAGCAATCAGCCCCAGCATTTT. Translation: CAAGPGSNQPQHF. The J gene is TRBJ1-5, the V gene TRBV2; possibly TRBD1 for D (5 bases). The germline CDR1 and CDR2 sequences are SNHLY and FYNNEI. V was shortened by 11 bases and J by 1 base, with 12 bases between the two germline ends. The CDR3 has 13 residues.

In its sample, this clonotype was seen many times. The chain is built from TRBV7-2 and TRBJ2-1; D is ambiguous. This CDR3 is built from 12 residues. CDR1 is SGHTA and CDR2 is FQGNSA in the germline V gene. V lost 5 bases and J lost 12, with 14 bases in between. The CDR3 DNA is TGTGCCAGCAGCCCCCAGCTTTACGGGCAGTTCTTC. It encodes CASSPQLYGQFF.

The chain combines TRBV4-3 with TRBJ2-6, with D perhaps being TRBD1 or TRBD2 (7 bases each). The CDR3 is 18 residues long. Trimming removed 0 bases at V and 2 bases at J, with 14 bases between. Germline V gene sequence: CDR1 LGHNA, CDR2 YSLEER. The CDR3 region has the DNA TGCGCCAGCAGCCAAGAAATACAGGGGAGGGCTGGGGCCAACGTCCTGACTTTC. Translating it yields CASSQEIQGRAGANVLTF.

In the case of this clonotype: Germline is not matched at one junction end, which may reflect a read error. The J gene is TRBJ2-5, the V gene TRBV7-7, with D unclear. The CDR3 contains 14 residues. Germline CDR1 reads SSHAT; CDR2 reads FNYEAQ (reference sequence). Written as DNA, the CDR3 is TGTGCTAGCAGCTTAGAAGGGTCCATGGAGACCCAGTACTTC. Amino acids: CASSLEGSMETQYF. The complete variable domain, with remaining parts taken from reference TRBV7-7 and TRBJ2-5, reads GAGVSQSPRYKVTKRGQDVTLRCDPISSHATLYWYQQALGQGPEFLTYFNYEAQPDKSGLPSDRFSAERPEGSISTLTIQRTEQRDSAMYRCASSLEGSMETQYFGPGTRLLVL.

A few counts support this clonotype. V and J are TRBV11-2 and TRBJ1-2; possible D gene TRBD1, 5 bases. Germline V gene lookup returns CDR1 SGHAT and CDR2 FQNNGV. The V end was cut by 5 bases, the J end by 4 bases, with 17 bases between. CDR3 length equals 15 residues. In nucleotides, the CDR3 is TGTGCCAGCAGCCCCGATGGGCAGGGCCGCTATGGCTACACCTTC. It encodes CASSPDGQGRYGYTF.

This clonotype was counted ten times or more. CDR3 protein: CASSPDSNEQFF. Written as DNA, the CDR3 is TGTGCCAGCAGCCCGGACAGTAATGAGCAGTTCTTC. V usage is TRBV7-9 and J usage is TRBJ2-1; D might be TRBD1 (6 bases). V gave up 5 bases and J gave up 7 bases, with 9 bases separating them. This CDR3 is 12 amino acids long. Germline V CDR1 and CDR2: SEHNR, FQNEAQ (reference sequence).

The chain couples TRBV29-1 to TRBJ1-1, with a possible D match to TRBD1 (5 bases). V was shortened by 6 bases and J by 2 bases, with 10 bases between the two germline ends. This CDR3 comprises 12 residues. Per germline, CDR1 SQVTM and CDR2 ANQGSEA. The CDR3 here is CSVNRINTEAFF. The CDR3 DNA reads as TGCAGCGTAAACAGGATTAACACTGAAGCTTTCTTT.

The chain links TRBV7-8 to TRBJ2-3; 8 bases are a match to TRBD2. Germline CDR1 reads SGHVS; CDR2 reads FQNEAQ. The trim removed 5 bases at V and 0 bases at J, leaving 1 base unmatched. This CDR3 is built from 14 residues. CDR3 sequence (DNA): TGTGCCAGCAGCCGCGGGAGGAGCACAGATACGCAGTATTTT. It codes for CASSRGRSTDTQYF. The full variable domain, completed using reference TRBV7-8 and TRBJ2-3, is GAGVSQSPRYKVAKRGQDVALRCDPISGHVSLFWYQQALGQGPEFLTYFQNEAQLDKSGLPSDRFFAERPEGSVSTLKIQRTQQEDSAVYLCASSRGRSTDTQYFGPGTRLTVL.

The V gene is TRBV7-2, the J gene TRBJ2-7; a possible D gene is TRBD1 (6 bases). The CDR3 spans 14 residues. Trimming stripped 1 base from V and 6 bases from J, with 13 bases between. The germline CDR1 and CDR2 sequences are SGHTA and FQGNSA. The CDR3 here is CASSLGVGQLEQYF. CDR3 bases: TGTGCCAGCAGCTTAGGAGTAGGACAGCTCGAGCAGTACTTC.

The rearrangement joins TRBV5-4 to TRBJ2-6, with unresolved D. CDR3 length equals 16 residues. V lost 3 bases, J lost 0 bases, and 10 bases lay in between. Germline V lookup: CDR1 SGHNT, CDR2 YYREEE (reference sequence). The CDR3 spells CASSSLFLSGANVLTF. The CDR3 DNA follows: TGTGCCAGCAGCTCCCTTTTTCTCTCTGGGGCCAACGTCCTGACTTTC.

This clonotype was counted only a few times. The chain couples TRBV5-5 to TRBJ2-2; the D gene is possibly TRBD1 (6 bases). Germline V gene data show CDR1 as SGHKS and CDR2 as YYEKEE (reference sequence). Trimming removed 3 bases from V and 4 bases from J, with 13 bases in between. This CDR3 comprises 15 residues. The CDR3 region is CASSSAQGSTGELFF. In DNA, the CDR3 is TGTGCCAGCAGCTCCGCACAGGGATCCACCGGGGAGCTGTTTTTT.

As concerns this clonotype: A much larger clone sits a single nucleotide away, making a read error possible. This sequence joins TRBV9 and TRBJ2-3, with D maybe TRBD1 (7 bases). Germline V CDR1 and CDR2: SGDLS, YYNGEE. This CDR3 has 15 residues. The CDR3 is CARSVATGEADTQYF. CDR3 DNA sequence: TGTGCCAGAAGCGTAGCAACAGGGGAGGCAGATACGCAGTATTTT. The full variable domain, its missing parts supplied by reference TRBV9 and TRBJ2-3, is DSGVTQTPKHLITATGQRVTLRCSPRSGDLSVYWYQQSLDQGLQFLIQYYNGEERAKGNILERFSAQQFPDLHSELNLSSLELGDSALYFCARSVATGEADTQYFGPGTRLTVL.

This clonotype was seen a handful of times. The chain is built from TRBV7-9 and TRBJ1-3; a weak D match, TRBD1 (5 bases). CDR1 SEHNR and CDR2 FQNEAQ come from the germline V gene (reference sequence). This CDR3 contains 17 residues. Trimming cost V 1 base and J 0 bases, with 13 bases left between them. CDR3 nucleotides: TGTGCCAGCAGCTTAGGGTCGGGGGATCGCTCTGGAAACACCATATATTTT. Residues: CASSLGSGDRSGNTIYF.

In this sample, this clonotype turned up many times. The chain has TRBV5-1 and TRBJ2-2; D possibly corresponds to TRBD1 (6 bases). Between the trimmed V and J ends, which lost 0 bases and 5 bases, there was a span of 11 bases. The CDR3 covers 15 residues. The germline gives CDR1 SGHRS, CDR2 YFSETQ. The CDR3 sequence is CASSLVRGGTGELFF. CDR3 DNA: TGCGCCAGCAGCTTGGTCAGGGGTGGAACCGGGGAGCTGTTTTTT.

This clonotype was seen more than once but under ten times. V usage is TRBV6-6 and J usage is TRBJ1-1, with no clear D. Per the germline V gene, CDR1 is MNHNY and CDR2 is SVGAGI (reference sequence). The CDR3 spans 14 residues. V was pared by 7 bases and J by 5 bases, with 17 bases between. The CDR3 nucleotides are TGTGCCAGCACCCCCCCGGGTTTTGGGACTGAAGCTTTCTTT. Protein product: CASTPPGFGTEAFF.

This clonotype was detected a few times. The gene calls are TRBV12-3 or TRBV12-4 and TRBJ1-1; no clear D. The CDR3 runs 14 residues. The germline V and J ends were trimmed by 3 bases and 1 base, with 9 bases remaining between them. The CDR3 reads CASSFYTRNTEAFF. The CDR3 DNA reads as TGTGCCAGCAGTTTTTATACACGGAACACTGAAGCTTTCTTT.

This clonotype has just a few counts. CDR3 amino acids: CATSSRGTGYIQYF. In DNA form, the CDR3 reads TGTGCCACCAGCTCGCGCGGGACGGGGTACATTCAGTACTTC. This chain connects TRBV15 to TRBJ2-4; a possible D gene is TRBD2 (6 bases). The CDR3 is 14 amino acids. Trimming took off 5 bases at V and 8 bases at J, with 16 bases between the two ends. Germline V gene sequence: CDR1 LNHNV, CDR2 YYDKDF (reference sequence).

This clonotype occurred a few times. This sequence joins TRBV19 and TRBJ2-2; no firm D call. V gave up 7 bases and J gave up 5 bases, with 5 bases separating them. The length of the CDR3 is 11 residues. Germline CDR1 and CDR2: LNHDA and SQIVND (reference sequence). The CDR3 is CASIGTGELFF. Written as DNA, the CDR3 is TGTGCCAGTATAGGGACCGGGGAGCTGTTTTTT. Variable domain in full (rest from reference TRBV19 and TRBJ2-2): DGGITQSPKYLFRKEGQNVTLSCEQNLNHDAMYWYRQDPGQGLRLIYYSQIVNDFQKGDIAEGYSVSREKKESFPLTVTSAQKNPTAFYLCASIGTGELFFGEGSRLTVL.

The chain joins TRBV6-5 to TRBJ1-1; 8 nucleotides align to TRBD1. Germline loops: CDR1 MNHEY, CDR2 SVGAGI. The CDR3 has 13 residues. Trimming took 5 bases from V and 6 from J; bases not matched to a gene: 5. CDR3 coding DNA: TGTGCCAGCAGTCGCCGGGACAGGTCTGAAGCTTTCTTT. Translation gives CASSRRDRSEAFF.

This clonotype was recorded many times. The rearrangement joins TRBV4-2 to TRBJ1-5; TRBD1 agrees at 7 bases. The germline gives CDR1 LGHNA, CDR2 YNFKEQ. The CDR3 covers 15 residues. V lost 0 bases, J lost 7 bases, and 6 bases stayed unmatched. This CDR3 reads CASSQDVTGMQPQHF. The DNA of the CDR3 is TGTGCCAGCAGCCAAGATGTGACAGGGATGCAGCCCCAGCATTTT.

There are a few counts of this clonotype. The J gene is TRBJ2-1, the V gene TRBV11-1; TRBD2 might be the D (5 bases). Germline CDR1 SGHAT, CDR2 FQDESV (reference sequence). With 5 bases removed from V and 7 bases from J, the gap between germline ends came to 15 bases. This CDR3 contains 14 residues. The CDR3 sequence is CASSDPPRVNEQFF. For the CDR3, the DNA is TGTGCCAGCAGCGACCCACCGCGGGTGAATGAGCAGTTCTTC.

This clonotype appeared once. J is TRBJ1-1 and V is TRBV12-3 or TRBV12-4; tentatively, D is TRBD1 (6 bases). The CDR3 is 12 amino acids. V was clipped by 6 bases and J by 10 bases, with 15 bases between them. CDR3 loop: CASSPSLRGAFF. In nucleotides, the CDR3 is TGTGCCAGCAGCCCCTCCCTCAGGGGAGCTTTCTTT.

This clonotype occurred a few times. This rearrangement joins TRBV6-5 to TRBJ1-1; D uncertain. V was shortened by 1 base and J by 3 bases, with 9 bases between the two germline ends. The germline CDR1 and CDR2 sequences are MNHEY and SVGAGI. The CDR3 length is 14 residues. The CDR3 loop is CASSYLGWDTEAFF. In nucleotides, the CDR3 is TGTGCCAGCAGTTACTTAGGGTGGGACACTGAAGCTTTCTTT.

The V and J genes are TRBV6-5 and TRBJ1-2; D call uncertain. Deletions cut 5 bases from V and 2 bases from J, with 6 bases between. The CDR3 has 12 residues. Germline CDR1 reads MNHEY; CDR2 reads SVGAGI. The CDR3 sequence is CASSARNYGYTF. DNA for the CDR3: TGTGCCAGCAGTGCCAGAAACTATGGCTACACCTTC.

The V and J genes are TRBV10-3 and TRBJ2-5; 9 bases agree with TRBD1. Germline-derived CDR1 and CDR2 are ENHRY and SYGVKD. The trim removed 6 bases at V and 2 bases at J, leaving 13 bases unmatched. The CDR3 totals 17 residues. The CDR3 protein is CAISLLEPGQGQETQYF. The CDR3 DNA is TGTGCCATCAGCCTACTCGAACCGGGACAGGGACAAGAGACCCAGTACTTC.

This clonotype was seen more than once but under ten times. This chain's CDR3 is CASSQDRDRGSEKLFF. CDR3 coding DNA: TGTGCCAGCAGCCAAGATCGGGACAGGGGGAGTGAAAAACTGTTTTTT. This chain connects TRBV4-2 to TRBJ1-4; 11 nucleotides line up with TRBD1. This CDR3 has 16 amino acids. Germline CDR1 and CDR2: LGHNA and YNFKEQ. Trimming took 0 bases from V and 7 from J; bases not matched to a gene: 4.

The chain carries TRBV4-1 and TRBJ2-2; D is uncertain. The germline V gene has CDR1 MGHRA and CDR2 YSYEKL. The CDR3 runs 13 residues. The germline V and J ends were trimmed by 4 bases and 7 bases, with 10 bases remaining between them. The CDR3 DNA follows: TGCGCCAGCAGCCTCAGTGGTTTCGGGGAGCTGTTTTTT. This encodes CASSLSGFGELFF.